The rows below give T cell receptor beta chains drawn from one sample of a study of T cell responses to AZD1222 COVID-19 vaccine. Assay: immunoSEQ multiplex PCR; the TCRdb copy retains only in-frame clones and omits some. The table lists around 100,000 clones, 90% of them singletons, with more than 4.5% in the top ten. Specimen: peripheral blood, collected on day 0 of AZD1222 vaccination. The receptors derive from an adult in good health. CDR3s include the opening cysteine and the closing phenylalanine or tryptophan. D genes are given only for firm matches. The size entry is marked missing in some rows and otherwise reads once, few, many or a size class.

TRBV28	-	-	TRBJ2-7	TGTGCCAGAACCCCCGGGAGAGAGTACTACGAGCAGTACTTC	CARTPGREYYEQYF
TRBV3-1/TRBV3-2	-	few	TRBJ1-2	TGTGCCAGCAGCCTGTCCCTCTCGGAAAGGACGCACACCTTC	CASSLSLSERTHTF
TRBV6-5	TRBD1	-	TRBJ1-1	TGTGCCAGCGCCCCGGGACAGGCTACTGAAGCTTTCTTT	CASAPGQATEAFF
TRBV9	-	-	TRBJ1-4	TGTGCCAGCAGCCCGGGTGTGGGTGAGGTTGAAAAACTGTTTTTT	CASSPGVGEVEKLFF
TRBV6-5	TRBD2	-	TRBJ2-7	TGTGCCAGCAGTCAGTCGGGACTAGCCTCCTACGAGCAGTACTTC	CASSQSGLASYEQYF
TRBV10-3	TRBD1	-	TRBJ2-7	TGTGCCGTCGGACAGGCCTCCTACGAGCAGTACTTC	CAVGQASYEQYF
TRBV18	-	-	TRBJ1-5	TGTGCCAGCTCTGCGTTGGTGGTTCGGGGTATGAGTGGCAATCAGCCCCAGCATTTT	CASSALVVRGMSGNQPQHF
TRBV20-1	-	-	TRBJ1-5	TGCAGTGCTAGTGGAGGGTGGGCGCAGCCCCAGCATTTT	CSASGGWAQPQHF
TRBV11-3	-	-	TRBJ2-7	TGTGCCAGCAGCTTAGATCCTCGGGGGACCGAGCAGTACTTC	CASSLDPRGTEQYF
TRBV19	-	-	TRBJ1-5	TGTGCCAGTAGTATAGACAGGGGTAAGCCCCAGCATTTT	CASSIDRGKPQHF
TRBV7-2	-	-	TRBJ1-2	TGTGCCAGCAGCTTACCGACGGAGGTCTATGGCTACACCTTC	CASSLPTEVYGYTF
TRBV4-1	-	-	TRBJ1-1	TGCGCCAGCAGCCAAGTAAACACTGAAGCTTTCTTT	CASSQVNTEAFF
TRBV12-3/TRBV12-4	-	-	TRBJ1-1	TGTGCCAGCAGTGCCACAGGGTCTGAAGCTTTCTTT	CASSATGSEAFF
TRBV18	TRBD1	-	TRBJ1-5	TGTGCCAGCTCACCAGGGACAGGGGGGGGACAGCCCCAGCATTTT	CASSPGTGGGQPQHF
TRBV4-3	TRBD2	-	TRBJ2-1	TGCGCCAGCAGCCAAGATTACCGGGGGGGGGCATACAATGAGCAGTTCTTC	CASSQDYRGGAYNEQFF
TRBV19	TRBD1	-	TRBJ1-2	TGTGCCAGTAACCCAGGGGGGAACTATGGCTACACCTTC	CASNPGGNYGYTF
TRBV11-3	-	-	TRBJ2-2	TGTGCCAGCAGCTTACAAGGGGACACCGGGGAGCTGTTTTTT	CASSLQGDTGELFF
TRBV30	-	-	TRBJ1-2	TGTGCCGGCTCCACCCTCACTCACCTAGCGTGGGGCTACACCTTC	CAGSTLTHLAWGYTF
TRBV27	TRBD2	once	TRBJ2-3	TGTGCCAGCAGTTTAAGGGTAGCGGGGGGGCTAGATACGCAGTATTTT	CASSLRVAGGLDTQYF
TRBV5-4	-	-	TRBJ1-1	TGTGCCAGCAGCTTGGGAGGGGGGAAAGCTTTCTTT	CASSLGGGKAFF
TRBV19	-	-	TRBJ2-2	TGTGCCAGTAGTATAGGTCTGGTTTCCGGGGAGCTGTTTTTT	CASSIGLVSGELFF
TRBV7-9	-	-	TRBJ2-5	TGTGCCAGCAGCTTATCATCCGAGACCCAGTACTTC	CASSLSSETQYF
TRBV27	TRBD1	few	TRBJ1-1	TGTGCCAGCAGTTCAGGGGGGGGAGCAGCTTTCTTT	CASSSGGGAAFF
TRBV5-1	-	few	TRBJ2-7	TGCGCCAGCAGCTTGTTCTCCTACGAGCAGTACTTC	CASSLFSYEQYF
TRBV30	-	-	TRBJ1-4	TGTGCCTGGAGTGTACGTTCAGGATTTAATGAAAAACTGTTTTTT	CAWSVRSGFNEKLFF
TRBV5-8	-	-	TRBJ2-5	TGTGCCAGCAGCTTAGGGGTTATCGAGACCCAGTACTTC	CASSLGVIETQYF
TRBV12-5	-	-	TRBJ2-5	TGTGCTAGTGGTTTGGGGGGTAGCGTTGAGACCCAGTACTTC	CASGLGGSVETQYF
TRBV5-4	-	-	TRBJ1-2	TGTGCCAGCAGCTTAAACTCCTATGGCTACACCTTC	CASSLNSYGYTF
TRBV6-5	TRBD1	-	TRBJ2-4	TGTGCCAGCAGCCAGGGGGCGGGCGGTTACATTCAGTACTTC	CASSQGAGGYIQYF
TRBV4-2	-	-	TRBJ1-6	TGTGCCAGCAGCCTAAACCAACGCCAGGGGCGAGGGAATTCACCCCTCCACTTT	CASSLNQRQGRGNSPLHF
TRBV10-3	-	-	TRBJ1-5	TGTGCCATCAGTGAGGGCGGCGATCAGCCCCAGCATTTT	CAISEGGDQPQHF
TRBV20-1	-	-	TRBJ1-6	TGCAGTGCTAGTGGTGAGCTCCACTTT	CSASGELHF
TRBV5-1	TRBD1	-	TRBJ1-1	TGCGCCAGCAGCTTGGCCGTAGGAGGGGGCGGCACTGAAGCTTTCTTT	CASSLAVGGGGTEAFF
TRBV10-3	TRBD1	-	TRBJ2-7	TGTGCCACCCTACCGACAGGGACGGGCTACGAGCAGTACTTC	CATLPTGTGYEQYF
TRBV21-1	-	-	TRBJ2-3	TGTGCCAGCAGCTTCCAGGTGGATACGCAGTATTTT	CASSFQVDTQYF
TRBV9	-	once	TRBJ2-1	TGTGCCAGCAGCGTAGCTCGGGACCCGAGGAGCAATGAGCAGTTCTTC	CASSVARDPRSNEQFF
TRBV2	-	-	TRBJ1-2	TGTGCCAGCAGTCTTCAGGACAGCCCGGGAGGCTACACCTTC	CASSLQDSPGGYTF
TRBV28	TRBD1	-	TRBJ1-1	TGTGCCAGCAGCGTACAGGGGATGAACACTGAAGCTTTCTTT	CASSVQGMNTEAFF
TRBV6-5	TRBD2	-	TRBJ2-2	TGTGCCAGCACGGGGACTAGCAGTTACGGGGAGCTGTTTTTT	CASTGTSSYGELFF
TRBV9	-	-	TRBJ1-2	TGTGCCAGCAGCGTACTTGGGACCTATGGCTACACCTTC	CASSVLGTYGYTF
TRBV7-8	-	once	TRBJ1-6	TGTGCCAGCAGCCCCTCACCGAGAAGACAGCGCCTTAATTCACCCCTCCACTTT	CASSPSPRRQRLNSPLHF
TRBV24-1	-	-	TRBJ2-5	TGTGCCACCCCGCGGGGAAAACAAGAGACCCAGTACTTC	CATPRGKQETQYF